The entry below gives a single T cell receptor beta chain sequence along with its context. The V gene lost 0 bases and the J gene lost 0 bases, with 6 bases spanning the gap. Germline V gene lookup returns CDR1 SGHAT and CDR2 FQNNGV. The CDR3 sequence is 14 residues long. This sample was included in a study of control samples from healthy donors and cancer patients. Profiled with immunoSEQ multiplex PCR; TCRdb holds only in-frame clones, not every one. There are 150,000 to 160,000 clones in the sample; more than 85% occur only once, and approximately 2.5% lies in the top ten. Sequencing was performed on blood. This clonotype was obtained from a man between 45 and 60 years old in good health. The chain recombines TRBV11-2 with TRBJ2-7; no reliable D call. CDR3 nucleotide sequence: TGTGCCAGCAGCTTAGACAGGAACTCCTACGAGCAGTACTTC. Translated: CASSLDRNSYEQYF.